The T cell receptor beta chain under discussion was sequenced for a study of radiation and T cells in renal cell carcinoma. Sequenced by immunoSEQ multiplex PCR; TCRdb stores in-frame clones only, minus some. The table lists around 81,000 clones, around 85% of them singletons. Time point indicated: blood 4 weeks post-SBRT, at nephrectomy. The treatment denotes: 15 Gy SBRT to primary tumor, nephrectomy 4 weeks later. Nephrectomy followed 15 Gy stereotactic body radiation by 4 weeks. CDR3 length equals 12 residues. Trimming shortened V by 4 bases and J by 8 bases, and 14 bases separated the two germline ends. The germline V gene has CDR1 GTSNPN and CDR2 SVGIG (reference sequence).

This TCR came from a man aged 50-60 years with renal cell carcinoma. The chain couples TRBV30 to TRBJ1-1; D gene uncertain. Here the sequenced sample was blood, taken from a patient whose treatment included radiotherapy and nephrectomy. The CDR3 DNA is TGTGCCTGGAAAAAACGGGTGGGGGAAGCTTTCTTT. Encoded protein: CAWKKRVGEAFF.